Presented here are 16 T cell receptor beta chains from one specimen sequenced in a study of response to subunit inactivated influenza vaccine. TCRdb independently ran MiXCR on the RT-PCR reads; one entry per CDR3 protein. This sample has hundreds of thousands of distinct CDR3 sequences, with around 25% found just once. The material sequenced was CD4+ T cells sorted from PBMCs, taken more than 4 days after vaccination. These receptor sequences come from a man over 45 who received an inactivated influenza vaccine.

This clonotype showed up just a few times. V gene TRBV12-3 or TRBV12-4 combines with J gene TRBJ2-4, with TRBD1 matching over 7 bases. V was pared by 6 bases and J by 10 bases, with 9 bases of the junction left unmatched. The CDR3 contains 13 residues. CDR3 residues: CASRTTGVGIQYF. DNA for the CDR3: TGTGCCAGCAGGACTACAGGGGTTGGAATTCAGTACTTC.

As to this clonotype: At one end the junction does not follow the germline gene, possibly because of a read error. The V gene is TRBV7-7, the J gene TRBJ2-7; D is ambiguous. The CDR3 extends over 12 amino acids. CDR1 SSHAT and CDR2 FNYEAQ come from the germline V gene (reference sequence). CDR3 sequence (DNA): TGTGCTAGCAGCATGGACGGCTACGAGCAGTACTTC. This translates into CASSMDGYEQYF. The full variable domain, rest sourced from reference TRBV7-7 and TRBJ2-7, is GAGVSQSPRYKVTKRGQDVTLRCDPISSHATLYWYQQALGQGPEFLTYFNYEAQPDKSGLPSDRFSAERPEGSISTLTIQRTEQRDSAMYRCASSMDGYEQYFGPGTRLTVT.

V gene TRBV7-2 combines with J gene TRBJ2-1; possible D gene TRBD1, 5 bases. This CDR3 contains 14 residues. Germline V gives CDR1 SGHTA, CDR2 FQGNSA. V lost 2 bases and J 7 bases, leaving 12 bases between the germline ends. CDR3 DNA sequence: TGTGCCAGCAGCTTATCCAGGGCCGGGAATGAGCAGTTCTTC. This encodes CASSLSRAGNEQFF.

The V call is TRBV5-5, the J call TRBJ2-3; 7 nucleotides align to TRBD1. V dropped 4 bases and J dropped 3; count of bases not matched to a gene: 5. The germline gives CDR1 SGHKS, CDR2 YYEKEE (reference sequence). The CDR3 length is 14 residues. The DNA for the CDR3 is TGTGCCAGCAGCGTTACCAGGGGGACAGATACGCAGTATTTT. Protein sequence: CASSVTRGTDTQYF.

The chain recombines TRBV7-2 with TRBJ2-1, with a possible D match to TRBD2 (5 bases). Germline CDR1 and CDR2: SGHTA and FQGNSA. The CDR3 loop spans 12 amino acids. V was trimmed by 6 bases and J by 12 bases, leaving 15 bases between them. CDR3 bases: TGTGCCAGCAGTTCCCCCCCGGGGAGGCAGTTCTTC. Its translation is CASSSPPGRQFF.

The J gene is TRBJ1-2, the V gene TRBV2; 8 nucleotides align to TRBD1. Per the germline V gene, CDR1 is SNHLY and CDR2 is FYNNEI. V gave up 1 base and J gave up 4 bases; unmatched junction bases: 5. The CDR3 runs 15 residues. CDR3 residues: CASSEGVQGGYGYTF. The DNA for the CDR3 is TGTGCCAGCAGTGAAGGGGTACAGGGGGGCTATGGCTACACCTTC.

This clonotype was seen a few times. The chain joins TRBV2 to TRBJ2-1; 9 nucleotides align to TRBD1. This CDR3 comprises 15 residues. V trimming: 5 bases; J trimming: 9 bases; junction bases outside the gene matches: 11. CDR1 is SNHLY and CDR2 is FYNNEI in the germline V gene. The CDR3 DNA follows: TGTGCCAGCAGTCGCCTTCCGAGACAGGGGGGTGAGCAGTTCTTC. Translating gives CASSRLPRQGGEQFF.

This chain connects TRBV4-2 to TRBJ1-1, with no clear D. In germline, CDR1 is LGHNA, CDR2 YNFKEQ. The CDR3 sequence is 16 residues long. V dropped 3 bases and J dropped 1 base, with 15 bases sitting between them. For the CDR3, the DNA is TGTGCCAGCAGCCACCCTGCAACGGCAGCGAACACTGAAGCTTTCTTT. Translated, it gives CASSHPATAANTEAFF.

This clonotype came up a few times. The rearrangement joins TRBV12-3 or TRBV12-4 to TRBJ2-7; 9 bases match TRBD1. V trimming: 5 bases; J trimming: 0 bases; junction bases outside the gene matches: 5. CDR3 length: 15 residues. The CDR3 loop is CASSPGQGNSYEQYF. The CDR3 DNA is TGTGCCAGCAGTCCGGGACAGGGAAACTCCTACGAGCAGTACTTC.

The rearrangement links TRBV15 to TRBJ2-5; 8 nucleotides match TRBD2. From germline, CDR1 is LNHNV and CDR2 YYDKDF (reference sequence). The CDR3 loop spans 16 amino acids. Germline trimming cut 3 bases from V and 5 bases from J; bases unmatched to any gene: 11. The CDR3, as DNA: TGTGCCACCAGCAGTTATACTAGCGGTGCGGGGGAGACCCAGTACTTC. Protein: CATSSYTSGAGETQYF.

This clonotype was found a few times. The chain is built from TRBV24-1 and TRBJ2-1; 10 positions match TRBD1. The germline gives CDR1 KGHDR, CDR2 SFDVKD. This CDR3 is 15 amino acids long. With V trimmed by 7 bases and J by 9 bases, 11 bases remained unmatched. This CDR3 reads CATSGTGVASGEQFF. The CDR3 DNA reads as TGTGCCACCAGCGGGACAGGGGTAGCATCCGGTGAGCAGTTCTTC.

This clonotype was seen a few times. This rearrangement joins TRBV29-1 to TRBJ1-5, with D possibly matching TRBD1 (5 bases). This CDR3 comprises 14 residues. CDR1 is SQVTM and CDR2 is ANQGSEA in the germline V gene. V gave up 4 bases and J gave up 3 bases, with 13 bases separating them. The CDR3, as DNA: TGCAGCGTTGTGACGGGGGGAACCAATCAGCCCCAGCATTTT. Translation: CSVVTGGTNQPQHF.

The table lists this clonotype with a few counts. CDR3 nucleotides: TGCAGCGTTTCGGCCGGGACAGGGGTCAATGAGCAGTTCTTC. Its protein is CSVSAGTGVNEQFF. The chain carries TRBV29-1 and TRBJ2-1, with TRBD1 identical over 10 bases. CDR3 length equals 14 residues. The V and J ends lost 5 bases and 6 bases, in that order; junction bases with no gene match: 7. The germline CDR1 and CDR2 sequences are SQVTM and ANQGSEA.

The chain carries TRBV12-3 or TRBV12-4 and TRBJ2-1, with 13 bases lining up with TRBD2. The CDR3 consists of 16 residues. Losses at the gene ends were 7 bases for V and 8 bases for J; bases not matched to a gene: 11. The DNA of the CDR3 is TGTGCCAGCACCCAGCCGGGACTAGCGGGATTCCATGAGCAGTTCTTC. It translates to CASTQPGLAGFHEQFF.

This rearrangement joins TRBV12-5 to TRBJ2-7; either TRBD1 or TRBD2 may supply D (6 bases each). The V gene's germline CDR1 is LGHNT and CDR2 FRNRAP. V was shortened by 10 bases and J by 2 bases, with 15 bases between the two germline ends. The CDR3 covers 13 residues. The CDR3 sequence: CAIRGQVTYEQYF. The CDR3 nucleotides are TGTGCTATCCGGGGGCAGGTAACCTACGAGCAGTACTTC. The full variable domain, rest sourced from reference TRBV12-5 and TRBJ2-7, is DARVTQTPRHKVTEMGQEVTMRCQPILGHNTVFWYRQTMMQGLELLAYFRNRAPLDDSGMPKDRFSAEMPDATLATLKIQPSEPRDSAVYFCAIRGQVTYEQYFGPGTRLTVT.

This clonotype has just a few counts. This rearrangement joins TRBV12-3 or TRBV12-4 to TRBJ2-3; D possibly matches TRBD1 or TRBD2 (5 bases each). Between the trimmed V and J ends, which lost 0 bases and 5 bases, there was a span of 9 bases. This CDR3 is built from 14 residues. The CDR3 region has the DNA TGTGCCAGCAGTTTAGCGTTGGGGGTAGATACGCAGTATTTT. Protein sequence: CASSLALGVDTQYF.